This TCR beta chain was observed in a study of OX40 agonist ivuxolimab in advanced cancers. Turning to the study itself: Every 2 weeks, ivuxolimab was infused into the patients intravenously at between 0.01 and 10 mg/kg. Enrolled patients in dose escalation had cancers that were hepatocellular carcinoma, melanoma, renal cell or head and neck cancer. Two cutaneous melanoma patients and one hepatocellular carcinoma patient, three in all, had partial responses.

General observations from the study: Relative to CD4+, CD8+ T cells held more expanded clones on average.

Data came from immunoSEQ multiplex PCR; TCRdb stores just in-frame clones and leaves some out. Here the sample spans roughly 32,000 clones, approximately 86% being singletons. Details on this clone: Its antigen remains unknown.

The TCR was taken from an adult with an advanced solid tumor such as melanoma, head and neck, liver or kidney cancer. Source: CD4+ or CD8+ T cells sorted from blood, taken in a trial of the OX40 agonist ivuxolimab.

The CDR3 sequence: CASRGDGGFGQPQHF. The CDR3 nucleotides are TGTGCCAGCAGAGGGGACGGAGGCTTCGGACAGCCCCAGCATTTT. The chain is built from TRBV27 and TRBJ1-5, with D perhaps matching TRBD1 (5 bases). The CDR3 is 15 residues long. V lost 6 bases, J lost 7 bases, and 19 bases lay in between. CDR1 and CDR2 (germline): MNHEY, SMNVEV (reference sequence).